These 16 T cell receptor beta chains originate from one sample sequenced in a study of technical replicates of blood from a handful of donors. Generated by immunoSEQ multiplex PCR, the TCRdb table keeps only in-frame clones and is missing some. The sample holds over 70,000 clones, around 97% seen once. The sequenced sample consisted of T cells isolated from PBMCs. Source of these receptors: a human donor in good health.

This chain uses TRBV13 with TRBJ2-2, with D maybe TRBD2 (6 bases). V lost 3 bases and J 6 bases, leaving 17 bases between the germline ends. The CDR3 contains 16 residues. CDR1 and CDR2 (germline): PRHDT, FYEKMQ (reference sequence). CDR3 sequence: CASSLYDGSKPGELFF. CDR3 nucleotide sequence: TGTGCCAGCAGCTTGTACGACGGGAGTAAGCCCGGGGAGCTGTTTTTT. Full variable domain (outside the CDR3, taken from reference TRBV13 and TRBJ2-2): AAGVIQSPRHLIKEKRETATLKCYPIPRHDTVYWYQQGPGQDPQFLISFYEKMQSDKGSIPDRFSAQQFSDYHSELNMSSLELGDSALYFCASSLYDGSKPGELFFGEGSRLTVL.

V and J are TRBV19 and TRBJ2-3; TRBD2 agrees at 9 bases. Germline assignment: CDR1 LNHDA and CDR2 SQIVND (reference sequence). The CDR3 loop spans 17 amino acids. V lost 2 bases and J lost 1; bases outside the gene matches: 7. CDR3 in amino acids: CASSIIAGGLGTDTQYF. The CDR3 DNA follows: TGTGCCAGTAGTATAATCGCGGGGGGGCTCGGCACAGATACGCAGTATTTT.

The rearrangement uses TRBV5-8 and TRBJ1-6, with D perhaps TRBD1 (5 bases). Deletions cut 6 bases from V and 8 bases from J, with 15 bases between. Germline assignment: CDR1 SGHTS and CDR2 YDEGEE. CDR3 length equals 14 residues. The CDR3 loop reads CASTMGRRDSPLHF. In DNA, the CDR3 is TGTGCCAGCACCATGGGGCGACGAGATTCACCCCTCCACTTT. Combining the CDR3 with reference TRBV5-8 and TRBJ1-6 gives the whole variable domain EAGVTQSPTHLIKTRGQQATLRCSPISGHTSVYWYQQALGLGLQFLLWYDEGEERNRGNFPPRFSGRQFPNYSSELNVNALELEDSALYLCASTMGRRDSPLHFGNGTRLTVT.

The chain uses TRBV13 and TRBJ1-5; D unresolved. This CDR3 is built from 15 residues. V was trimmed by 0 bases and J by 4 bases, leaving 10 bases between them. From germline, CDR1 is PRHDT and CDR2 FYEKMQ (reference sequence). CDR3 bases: TGTGCCAGCAGCTTAGGCCCCACAGTAAATCAGCCCCAGCATTTT. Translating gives CASSLGPTVNQPQHF.

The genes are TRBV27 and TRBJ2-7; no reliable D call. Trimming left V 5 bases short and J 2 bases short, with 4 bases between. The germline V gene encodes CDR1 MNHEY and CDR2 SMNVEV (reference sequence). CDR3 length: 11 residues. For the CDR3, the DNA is TGTGCCAGCAGTGTTACCTACGAGCAGTACTTC. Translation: CASSVTYEQYF.

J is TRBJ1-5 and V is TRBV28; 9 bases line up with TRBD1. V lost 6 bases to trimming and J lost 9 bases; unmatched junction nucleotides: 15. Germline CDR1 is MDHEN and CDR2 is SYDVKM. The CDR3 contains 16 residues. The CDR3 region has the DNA TGTGCCAGCAGAGGAACACAGGGGGCGCGAGGGGGGCCCCAGCATTTT. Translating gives CASRGTQGARGGPQHF.

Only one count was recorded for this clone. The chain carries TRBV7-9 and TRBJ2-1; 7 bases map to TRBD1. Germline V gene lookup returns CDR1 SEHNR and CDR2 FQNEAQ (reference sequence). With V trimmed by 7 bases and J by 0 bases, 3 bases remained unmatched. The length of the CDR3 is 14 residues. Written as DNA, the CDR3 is TGTGCCAGCATCCGGGACAGCTCCTACAATGAGCAGTTCTTC. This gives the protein CASIRDSSYNEQFF.

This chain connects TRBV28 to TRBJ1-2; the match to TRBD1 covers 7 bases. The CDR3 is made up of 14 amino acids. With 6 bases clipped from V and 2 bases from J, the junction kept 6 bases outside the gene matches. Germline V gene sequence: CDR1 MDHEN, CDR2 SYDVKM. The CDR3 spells CASSQGGTNYGYTF. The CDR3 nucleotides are TGTGCCAGCAGCCAGGGGGGAACCAACTATGGCTACACCTTC.

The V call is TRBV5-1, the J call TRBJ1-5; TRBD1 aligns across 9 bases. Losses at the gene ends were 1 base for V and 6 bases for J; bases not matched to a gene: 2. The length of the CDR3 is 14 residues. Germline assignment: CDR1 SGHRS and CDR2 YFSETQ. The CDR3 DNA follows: TGCGCCAGCAGCTTGACAGGGGGCGGTCAGCCCCAGCATTTT. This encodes CASSLTGGGQPQHF.

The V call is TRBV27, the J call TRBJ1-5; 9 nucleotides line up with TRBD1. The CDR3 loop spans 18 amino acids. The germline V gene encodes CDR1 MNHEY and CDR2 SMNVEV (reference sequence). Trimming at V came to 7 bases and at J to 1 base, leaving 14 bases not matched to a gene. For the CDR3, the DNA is TGTGCCAGCACCATCGCCCGCGGGGGACAGGGAAGCAATCAGCCCCAGCATTTT. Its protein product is CASTIARGGQGSNQPQHF.

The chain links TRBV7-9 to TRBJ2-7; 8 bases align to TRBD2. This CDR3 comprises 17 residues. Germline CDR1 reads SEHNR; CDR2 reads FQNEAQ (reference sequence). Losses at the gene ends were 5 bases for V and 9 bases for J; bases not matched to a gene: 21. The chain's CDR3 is CASSPIHSGTRSFAQYF. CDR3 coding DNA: TGTGCCAGCAGCCCTATTCACTCCGGGACTAGATCCTTCGCGCAGTACTTC. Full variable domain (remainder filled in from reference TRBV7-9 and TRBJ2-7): DTGVSQNPRHKITKRGQNVTFRCDPISEHNRLYWYRQTLGQGPEFLTYFQNEAQLEKSRLLSDRFSAERPKGSFSTLEIQRTEQGDSAMYLCASSPIHSGTRSFAQYFGPGTRLTVT.

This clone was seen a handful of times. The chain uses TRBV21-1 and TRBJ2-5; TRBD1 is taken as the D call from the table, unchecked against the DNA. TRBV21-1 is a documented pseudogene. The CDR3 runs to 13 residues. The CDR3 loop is CASSKGTEETQYF. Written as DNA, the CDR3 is TGTGCCAGCAGCAAAGGGACAGAAGAGACCCAGTACTTC.

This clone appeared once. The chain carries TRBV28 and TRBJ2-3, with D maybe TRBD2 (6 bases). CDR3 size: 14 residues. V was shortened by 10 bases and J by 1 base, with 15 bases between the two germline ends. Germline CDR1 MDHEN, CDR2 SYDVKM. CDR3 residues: CAIRGSSGTDTQYF. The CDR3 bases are TGTGCCATCCGGGGATCTAGCGGCACAGATACGCAGTATTTT.

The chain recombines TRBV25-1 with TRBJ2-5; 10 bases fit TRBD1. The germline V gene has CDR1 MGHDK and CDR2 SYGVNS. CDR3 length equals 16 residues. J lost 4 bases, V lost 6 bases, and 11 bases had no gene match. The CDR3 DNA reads TGTGCCAGCAGCCACTCCGACAGGGGGCGCGGAGAGACCCAGTACTTC. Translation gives CASSHSDRGRGETQYF.

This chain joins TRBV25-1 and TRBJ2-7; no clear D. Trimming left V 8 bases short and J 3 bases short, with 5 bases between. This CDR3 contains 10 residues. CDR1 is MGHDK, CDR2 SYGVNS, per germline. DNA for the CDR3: TGTGCCAGCGAGGACTACGAGCAGTACTTC. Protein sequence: CASEDYEQYF.

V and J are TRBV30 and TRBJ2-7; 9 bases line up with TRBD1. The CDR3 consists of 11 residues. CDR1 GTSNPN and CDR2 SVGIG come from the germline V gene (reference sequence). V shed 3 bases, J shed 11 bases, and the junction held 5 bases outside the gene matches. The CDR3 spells CAWRGRTGEYF. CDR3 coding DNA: TGTGCCTGGAGGGGACGGACAGGGGAGTACTTC.